This T cell receptor beta chain is drawn from a study of T cells in Graves' hyperthyroidism and ophthalmopathy. This clonotype was recorded at least ten times. The CDR3 has 13 residues. V lost 5 bases to trimming and J lost 5 bases; unmatched junction nucleotides: 5. Germline values: CDR1 MNHNS, CDR2 SASEGT. Researchers took RNA transcripts and amplified the TCR beta CDR3 regions from them. An initial round of RT-PCR targeting the TCR CDR3 relied on the HTBI primer set. One entry per CDR3 protein, called by TCRdb with MiXCR from the multiplex PCR reads. The sample has some 250,000 distinct CDR3 sequences, 13% to 15% seen once.

The genes are TRBV6-1 and TRBJ2-7; 8 nucleotides align to TRBD1. Sample: blood. The sequence derives from a woman aged 35 to 49 with Graves' hyperthyroidism that later progressed to Graves' ophthalmopathy. In DNA form, the CDR3 reads TGTGCCAGCAGTTACGACAGGGGACACGAGCAGTACTTC. It codes for CASSYDRGHEQYF.